One sample yielded the 17 T cell receptor beta chains listed below, sequenced in a study of post-analysis software for immune sequencing data. Sequencing libraries made from TCR beta cDNA carried unique molecular identifiers. Each CDR3 protein is one row after TCRdb ran MiXCR on the PCR reads. The sample consists of over 250,000 distinct CDR3 sequences, around 34% of them appearing once. The antigens for these receptors are not known. Study-level findings and limits: Included in a set of a handful of TRBV segments more frequent in patients than controls were TRBV5-6, TRBV5-1 and TRBV20-1.

What was sequenced was blood. The receptor set was obtained from a girl under 18 with multiple sclerosis.

This clonotype was observed at least ten times. The chain employs TRBV6-6 and TRBJ1-1; D unresolved. The germline gives CDR1 MNHNY, CDR2 SVGAGI (reference sequence). The length of the CDR3 is 13 residues. The V end was cut by 4 bases, the J end by 6 bases, with 12 bases between. The CDR3 reads CASSLPATSEAFF. CDR3 nucleotide sequence: TGTGCCAGCAGTTTACCGGCTACCTCTGAAGCTTTCTTT.

This clonotype was counted ten times or more. The chain recombines TRBV12-5 with TRBJ2-3; no clear D. Looked up from germline, CDR1 is LGHNT and CDR2 is FRNRAP. With 5 bases removed from V and 2 bases from J, the gap between germline ends came to 17 bases. There are 16 residues in the CDR3. Here the CDR3 DNA reads TGTGCTAGTGGTGTGGCCGGACGCCGACCCACAGATACGCAGTATTTT. As protein: CASGVAGRRPTDTQYF.

About this clonotype itself: An end of the junction differs from the germline gene, which may be a read error. This rearrangement joins TRBV7-2 to TRBJ2-5, with 10 bases fitting TRBD2. From germline, CDR1 is SGHTA and CDR2 FQGNSA. The CDR3 is 14 amino acids. For the CDR3, the DNA is TGTGCCAGCAGCTTAACTAGCGGGAACAATGAGCAGTACTTT. This codes for CASSLTSGNNEQYF.

This clonotype was counted a few times. The V gene is TRBV11-3, the J gene TRBJ1-1, with 7 bases aligning to TRBD1. This CDR3 is built from 13 residues. Germline-derived CDR1 and CDR2 are SGHNT and YENEEA. V gave up 4 bases and J gave up 5 bases; unmatched junction bases: 4. CDR3 loop: CASSYTQGTEAFF. The CDR3 nucleotides are TGTGCCAGCAGCTACACACAGGGGACTGAAGCTTTCTTT.

The chain carries TRBV20-1 and TRBJ1-1; 7 positions match TRBD1. CDR3 length: 16 amino acids. Germline CDR1 is DFQATT and CDR2 is SNEGSKA (reference sequence). J gave up 0 bases and V 6 bases, and 13 bases lay outside the gene matches. CDR3 sequence (DNA): TGCAGTGCCTACAGGGGAGAAGGGAGCATGAACACTGAAGCTTTCTTT. Translated, it gives CSAYRGEGSMNTEAFF.

Points on this clonotype: A much bigger clone sits one base away, suggesting this may be a read error. V is TRBV7-8 and J is TRBJ2-3; D gene unclear. The CDR3 spans 14 residues. Germline CDR1 and CDR2: SGHVS and FQNEAQ. V was pared by 10 bases and J by 0 bases, with 14 bases between. As DNA, the CDR3 is TGTGCCAACAAAGCAGTAACCAGCACAGATACGCAGTATTTT. Translating it yields CANKAVTSTDTQYF.

As regards this clonotype: This clone may be a read error of a much larger clone one base away. The chain has TRBV7-9 and TRBJ2-1; D may be TRBD1 (6 bases). There are 14 residues in the CDR3. Germline CDR1 SEHNR, CDR2 FQNEAQ (reference sequence). Written as DNA, the CDR3 is TGTGCCAGCAGCTTAGAAACAGGGTACAATGGGCAGTTCTTC. It codes for CASSLETGYNGQFF. Combining the CDR3 with reference TRBV7-9 and TRBJ2-1 gives the whole variable domain DTGVSQNPRHKITKRGQNVTFRCDPISEHNRLYWYRQTLGQGPEFLTYFQNEAQLEKSRLLSDRFSAERPKGSFSTLEIQRTEQGDSAMYLCASSLETGYNGQFFGPGTRLTVL.

This clonotype was seen a few times. V usage is TRBV12-3 or TRBV12-4 and J usage is TRBJ2-2, with 9 bases matching TRBD1. This CDR3 is built from 15 residues. Losses at the gene ends were 6 bases for V and 5 bases for J; bases not matched to a gene: 7. Written as DNA, the CDR3 is TGTGCCAGCAGCCCCGGGACAGGGAGTACCGGGGAGCTGTTTTTT. The encoded protein is CASSPGTGSTGELFF.

This clonotype was recorded many times. The chain couples TRBV7-9 to TRBJ2-3, with D unclear. Deletions cut 0 bases from V and 3 bases from J, with 1 base between. Germline loops: CDR1 SEHNR, CDR2 FQNEAQ (reference sequence). The length of the CDR3 is 12 residues. The CDR3 coding sequence is TGTGCCAGCAGCTTAGCAACAGATACGCAGTATTTT. Translation: CASSLATDTQYF.

This chain links TRBV7-2 with TRBJ1-1, with D possibly being TRBD1 (6 bases). V was pared by 5 bases and J by 7 bases, with 17 bases between. From germline, CDR1 is SGHTA and CDR2 FQGNSA. The CDR3 is 14 amino acids. The CDR3 spells CASSRRLEGGEAFF. The CDR3 nucleotides are TGTGCCAGCAGCCGCCGTTTAGAGGGGGGTGAAGCTTTCTTT.

This clonotype was found many times. V is TRBV5-1 and J is TRBJ2-1; D is perhaps TRBD1 (6 bases). The germline V gene encodes CDR1 SGHRS and CDR2 YFSETQ. The CDR3 covers 15 residues. V was shortened by 0 bases and J by 1 base, with 8 bases between the two germline ends. CDR3 DNA sequence: TGCGCCAGCAGCTTGGTACAGGGATCCTACAATGAGCAGTTCTTC. This codes for CASSLVQGSYNEQFF.

In this sample, this clonotype turned up many times. CDR3: CASSLRQGGADTQYF. Written as DNA, the CDR3 is TGTGCCAGCAGCTTGCGACAGGGAGGGGCAGATACGCAGTATTTT. The V gene is TRBV7-9, the J gene TRBJ2-3, with D perhaps assigned TRBD1 or TRBD2 (7 bases each). Germline assignment: CDR1 SEHNR and CDR2 FQNEAQ (reference sequence). The CDR3 is 15 amino acids. The ends were cut back, 3 bases at V and 4 bases at J, with 14 bases in the middle.

This clonotype was seen many times. The chain joins TRBV18 to TRBJ2-3; D ambiguous. The V end was cut by 7 bases, the J end by 1 base, with 15 bases between. This CDR3 comprises 15 residues. Germline V gives CDR1 KGHSH, CDR2 LQKENI. The CDR3 sequence is CASFDSAVRTDTQYF. DNA of the CDR3: TGTGCCAGCTTCGACTCGGCGGTTCGCACAGATACGCAGTATTTT.

For this clonotype: Just one base apart from a much larger clone, this may be a read error. CDR3 coding DNA: TGTGCCAGCAGACTTAGCGGGAGCGGCACAGATGCGCAGTATTTT. This translates into CASRLSGSGTDAQYF. V usage is TRBV12-3 or TRBV12-4 and J usage is TRBJ2-3; 9 nucleotides match TRBD2. This CDR3 is built from 15 residues.

This clonotype has a handful of counts. A much larger clone lies one base from this, so it may be a read error. This rearrangement joins TRBV29-1 to TRBJ2-5, with D tentatively TRBD2 (6 bases). The CDR3 consists of 17 residues. CDR1 and CDR2 (germline): SQVTM, ANQGSEA. V was pared by 2 bases and J by 11 bases, with 30 bases between. CDR3 loop: CSVEWYEASTGRRVQYF. The CDR3 coding sequence is TGCAGCGTTGAATGGTATGAAGCTAGTACGGGTCGGAGGGTGCAGTACTTC.

This clonotype was seen at least ten times. This chain uses TRBV2 with TRBJ1-2; D is possibly TRBD1 (5 bases). With 8 bases removed from V and 4 bases from J, the gap between germline ends came to 11 bases. Looked up from germline, CDR1 is SNHLY and CDR2 is FYNNEI. The CDR3 covers 12 residues. In DNA form, the CDR3 reads TGTGCCAGCGGATCGGGGGGCTATGGCTACACCTTC. As protein: CASGSGGYGYTF.

The chain has TRBV19 and TRBJ1-1; 9 bases line up with TRBD1. Trimming cost V 5 bases and J 8 bases; bases outside gene matches: 9. This CDR3 has 14 residues. The germline V gene has CDR1 LNHDA and CDR2 SQIVND (reference sequence). CDR3 amino acids: CASSVTGGPTEAFF. Written as DNA, the CDR3 is TGTGCCAGTAGTGTCACAGGGGGCCCGACGGAAGCTTTCTTT.